The entry that follows covers one TCR beta chain sequence. Its specificity is unknown. Presence of unique molecular identifiers characterized the TCR beta cDNA libraries. TCRdb itself ran the PCR reads through MiXCR, one entry per CDR3 protein. The sample consists of about 430,000 distinct CDR3 sequences, more than 30% of them appearing once. With V trimmed by 3 bases and J by 7 bases, 6 bases remained unmatched. The CDR3 is 14 residues long. This sample stems from a study of post-analysis software for immune sequencing data. Study-level information: Disease courses included relapsing-remitting, secondary progressive and progressive-relapsing multiple sclerosis.

Study-wide results and caveats: When patients were compared with controls, about five TRBV segments were more frequent, TRBV5-6, TRBV5-1 and TRBV20-1 among them.

What was sequenced was blood. The sequence was collected from a girl aged 2 to 10 with multiple sclerosis. The V and J genes are TRBV12-3 or TRBV12-4 and TRBJ2-7, with TRBD1 matching 10 bases. The CDR3 loop is CASSFGTGEEEQYF. CDR3 bases: TGTGCCAGCAGTTTCGGGACAGGGGAGGAAGAGCAGTACTTC.